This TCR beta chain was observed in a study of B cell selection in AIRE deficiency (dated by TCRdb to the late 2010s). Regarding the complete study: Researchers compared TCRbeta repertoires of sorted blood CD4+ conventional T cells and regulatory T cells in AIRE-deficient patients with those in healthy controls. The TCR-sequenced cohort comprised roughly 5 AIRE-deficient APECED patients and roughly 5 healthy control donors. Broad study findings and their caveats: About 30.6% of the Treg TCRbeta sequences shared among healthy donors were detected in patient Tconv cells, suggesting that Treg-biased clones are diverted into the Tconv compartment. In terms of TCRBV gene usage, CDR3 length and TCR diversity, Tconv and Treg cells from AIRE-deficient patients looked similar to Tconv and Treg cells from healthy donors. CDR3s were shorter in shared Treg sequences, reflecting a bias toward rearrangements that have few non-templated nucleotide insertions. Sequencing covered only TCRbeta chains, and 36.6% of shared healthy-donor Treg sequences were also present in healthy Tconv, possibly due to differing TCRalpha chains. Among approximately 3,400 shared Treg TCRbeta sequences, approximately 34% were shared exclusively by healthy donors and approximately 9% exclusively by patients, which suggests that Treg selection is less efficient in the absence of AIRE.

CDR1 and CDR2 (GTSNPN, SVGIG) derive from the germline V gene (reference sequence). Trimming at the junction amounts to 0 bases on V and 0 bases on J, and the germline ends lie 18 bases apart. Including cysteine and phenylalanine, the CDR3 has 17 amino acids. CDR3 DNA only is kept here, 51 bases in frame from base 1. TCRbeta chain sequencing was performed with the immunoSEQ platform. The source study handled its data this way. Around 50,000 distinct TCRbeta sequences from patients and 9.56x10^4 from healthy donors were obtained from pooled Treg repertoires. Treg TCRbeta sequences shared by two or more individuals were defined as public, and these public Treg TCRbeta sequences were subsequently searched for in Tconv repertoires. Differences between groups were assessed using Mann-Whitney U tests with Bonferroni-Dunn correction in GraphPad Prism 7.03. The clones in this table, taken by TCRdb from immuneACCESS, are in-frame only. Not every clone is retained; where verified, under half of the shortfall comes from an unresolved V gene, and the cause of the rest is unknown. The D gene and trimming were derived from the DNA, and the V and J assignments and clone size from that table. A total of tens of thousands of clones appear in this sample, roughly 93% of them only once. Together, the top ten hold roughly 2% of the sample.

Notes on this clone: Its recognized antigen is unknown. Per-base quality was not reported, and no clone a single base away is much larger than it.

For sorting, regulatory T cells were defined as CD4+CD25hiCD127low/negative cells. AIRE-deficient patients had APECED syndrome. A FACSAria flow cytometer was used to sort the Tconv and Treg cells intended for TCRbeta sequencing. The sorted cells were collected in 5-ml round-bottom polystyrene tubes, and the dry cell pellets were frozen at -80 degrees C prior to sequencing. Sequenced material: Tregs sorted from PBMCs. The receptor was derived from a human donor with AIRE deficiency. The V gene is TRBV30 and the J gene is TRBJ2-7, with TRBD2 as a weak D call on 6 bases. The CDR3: CAWSVSLTLGSSYEQYF. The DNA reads TGTGCCTGGAGTGTATCTCTTACTCTCGGGAGCTCCTACGAGCAGTACTTC.